What follows describes a single T cell receptor (beta chain). The antigen remains unidentified. Time point denoted: blood from clinic visit 5 months post-surgery; TSC patient then seizure free. This specimen comes from a study of brain T cells in children with intractable seizures. TCRdb's table, derived via immunoSEQ multiplex PCR, lists solely in-frame clones and lacks some. Here the sample spans 340,000 or so clones, over 90% being singletons. The CDR3 is made up of 15 amino acids. The V end lost 3 bases, the J end lost 0 bases, and 9 bases lay between the germline ends. Germline values: CDR1 KGHSH, CDR2 LQKENI. Overall study results and limits: Pre-surgery blood may have been undersampled, hiding some clones.

The chain joins TRBV18 to TRBJ1-3; D call uncertain. Sequences were derived from peripheral blood, sampled approximately 5 months after surgery. The source of this sequence is a boy less than two years old with tuberous sclerosis and intractable seizures. This chain's CDR3 is CASSPGVLSGNTIYF. The CDR3 DNA reads TGTGCCAGCTCACCGGGAGTCCTCTCTGGAAACACCATATATTTT. Variable domain in full (rest from reference TRBV18 and TRBJ1-3): NAGVMQNPRHLVRRRGQEARLRCSPMKGHSHVYWYRQLPEEGLKFMVYLQKENIIDESGMPKERFSAEFPKEGPSILRIQQVVRGDSAAYFCASSPGVLSGNTIYFGEGSWLTVV.